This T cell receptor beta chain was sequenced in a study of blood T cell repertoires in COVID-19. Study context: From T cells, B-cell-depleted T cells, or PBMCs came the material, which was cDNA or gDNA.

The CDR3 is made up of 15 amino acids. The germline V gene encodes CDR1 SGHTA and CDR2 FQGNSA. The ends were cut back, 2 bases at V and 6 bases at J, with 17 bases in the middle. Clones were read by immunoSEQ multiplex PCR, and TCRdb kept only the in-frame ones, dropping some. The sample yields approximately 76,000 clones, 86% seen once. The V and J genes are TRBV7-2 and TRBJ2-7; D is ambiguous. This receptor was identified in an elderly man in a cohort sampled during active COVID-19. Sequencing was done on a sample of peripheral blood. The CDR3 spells CASSLQVSVPSEQYF. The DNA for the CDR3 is TGTGCCAGCAGCTTACAGGTATCGGTCCCCTCCGAGCAGTACTTC.